This TCR beta chain came from a study of T cell responses to AZD1222 COVID-19 vaccine. Study-wide points: Epitopes outside B.1.351 and B.1.1.7 mutated regions reportedly drew nearly half of spike TCRs. There were vaccine-associated CD4 TCRs across spike, dominant at 160-218 and 743-854.

CDR3 length: 15 amino acids. V was trimmed by 4 bases and J by 5 bases, leaving 16 bases between them. Germline CDR1 SGHVS, CDR2 FQNEAQ. Of note for this clone: Its antigen is not identified.

Clones were read by immunoSEQ multiplex PCR, and TCRdb kept only the in-frame ones, dropping some. The data contain fewer than 130,000 clones, roughly 90% of them singletons. J is TRBJ2-3 and V is TRBV7-8; D is possibly TRBD1 or TRBD2 (6 bases each). The clonotype originates from an adult who received the AZD1222 COVID-19 vaccine. This specimen was peripheral blood, taken 28 days after the second AZD1222 dose. The CDR3 region is CASSSAGRRGDTQYF. Here the CDR3 DNA reads TGTGCCAGCAGCTCTGCGGGACGCAGGGGAGATACGCAGTATTTT. The whole variable domain, remainder taken from reference TRBV7-8 and TRBJ2-3, is GAGVSQSPRYKVAKRGQDVALRCDPISGHVSLFWYQQALGQGPEFLTYFQNEAQLDKSGLPSDRFFAERPEGSVSTLKIQRTQQEDSAVYLCASSSAGRRGDTQYFGPGTRLTVL.